This T cell receptor beta chain was observed in a study of molecular identifiers for immune sequencing clone quantification. Study in general: With replicates, the RNA of roughly 21,000 or 96,000 naive CD8 cells was split five ways and four were sequenced.

V was pared by 7 bases and J by 6 bases, with 9 bases between. CDR1 is LGHNT, CDR2 FRNRAP, per germline. The CDR3 runs 12 residues. TCRdb processed the PCR reads anew with MiXCR; each CDR3 protein has one entry. Here the sample spans 550,000 to 750,000 distinct CDR3 sequences, nearly 20% being singletons. Study conclusions and caveats: Effector cells kept over 99% of their molecules in clones above 20 RNA copies, while naive cells kept under 1% there.

About this clonotype itself: Its target is unknown.

The receptor comes from a human donor in good health. Some libraries in this study had Jurkat cell RNA spiked in. J is TRBJ2-2 and V is TRBV12-5; D gene uncertain. The sequenced sample was naive CD8+ T cells from blood, with Jurkat cell RNA spiked in. The subset denotes: FACS-sorted CD8+CD4-CCR7+CD45RA+ naive T cells. The CDR3 reads CASAPSAGELFF. The CDR3 nucleotides are TGTGCTAGTGCCCCGTCCGCCGGGGAGCTGTTTTTT.